Presented here are 20 T cell receptor beta chains from one specimen sequenced in a study of post-analysis software for immune sequencing data. Unique molecular identifiers had been added to the TCR beta cDNA libraries. TCRdb ran MiXCR on the PCR reads and lists one entry per CDR3 protein. The sample holds hundreds of thousands of distinct CDR3 sequences, 30% seen once. General study results and limits: There were roughly 5 TRBV segments more frequent in patients than controls, and TRBV5-6, TRBV5-1 and TRBV20-1 were among them.

Antigens of these TCRs are unknown. The sample was blood. The receptors come from a girl aged 10 to 17 with multiple sclerosis.

The table lists this clonotype with a few counts. The rearrangement uses TRBV4-1 and TRBJ2-5; tentative D call: TRBD2 (7 bases). The CDR3 sequence is 16 residues long. Germline CDR1 is MGHRA and CDR2 is YSYEKL. V lost 1 base and J 5 bases, leaving 17 bases between the germline ends. CDR3 nucleotides: TGCGCCAGCAGCCAAGCCCGGGGGGCGATCGGGGAGACCCAGTACTTC. Amino acid sequence: CASSQARGAIGETQYF.

The chain joins TRBV11-2 to TRBJ2-5, with 14 bases lining up with TRBD2. Matching the DNA end better, TRBJ2-7 makes the J call doubtful. The CDR3 is made up of 16 amino acids. CDR1 SGHAT and CDR2 FQNNGV come from the germline V gene. In DNA, the CDR3 is TGTGCCAGCAGCTTAGCGGGACTAGCGGGAGATAACGAGCAGTACTTC. This encodes CASSLAGLAGDNEQYF.

The chain joins TRBV2 to TRBJ1-2, with no clear D. The CDR3 extends over 12 amino acids. The germline V gene has CDR1 SNHLY and CDR2 FYNNEI. The V and J ends lost 4 bases and 5 bases respectively, with 8 bases between them. The CDR3 region has the DNA TGTGCCAGCAGTGTTACGGAGTATGGCTACACCTTC. This gives the protein CASSVTEYGYTF.

DNA of the CDR3: TGCAGTGCCCCAGGGGGGGTTTTTAACACTCCCACTGAAGCTTTCTTT. It yields the protein CSAPGGVFNTPTEAFF. V and J are TRBV20-1 and TRBJ1-1; 7 bases map to TRBD1. Germline V CDR1 and CDR2: DFQATT, SNEGSKA (reference sequence). V gave up 6 bases and J gave up 4 bases; unmatched junction bases: 17. This CDR3 spans 16 amino acids.

This clonotype was seen more than once but under ten times. The J gene is TRBJ2-1, the V gene TRBV10-1, with 13 bases lining up with TRBD2. The CDR3 has 17 residues. The J segment lost 4 bases and the V segment lost 4 bases, leaving 7 bases of the junction unmatched. Looked up from germline, CDR1 is WNHNN and CDR2 is SYGVQD (reference sequence). The CDR3 region is CASSGTRLAGGYNEQFF. The CDR3 region has the DNA TGCGCCAGCAGTGGGACCAGACTAGCGGGGGGATACAATGAGCAGTTCTTC.

A few counts support this clonotype. The chain is built from TRBV7-6 and TRBJ2-1, with D possibly being TRBD2 (5 bases). V lost 5 bases and J 3 bases, leaving 14 bases between the germline ends. The CDR3 spans 15 residues. CDR1 is SGHVS, CDR2 FNYEAQ, per germline. The CDR3 here is CASSAERKNYNEQFF. The DNA for the CDR3 is TGTGCCAGCAGCGCCGAGCGGAAAAACTACAATGAGCAGTTCTTC.

Many counts were recorded for this clonotype. In nucleotides, the CDR3 is TGTGCCACCAGCAGAGATCGGTCCTACGAGCAGTACTTC. This encodes CATSRDRSYEQYF. The V and J genes are TRBV15 and TRBJ2-7; D remains unclear. V lost 0 bases and J 1 base, leaving 4 bases between the germline ends. Germline V lookup: CDR1 LNHNV, CDR2 YYDKDF (reference sequence). The length of the CDR3 is 13 residues.

The rearrangement uses TRBV6-2 or TRBV6-3 and TRBJ2-5, with no clear D. Deletions cut 0 bases from V and 3 bases from J, with 8 bases between. The CDR3 runs to 14 residues. Germline V gene data show CDR1 as MNHEY and CDR2 as SVGEGT. The CDR3 sequence is CASSYSPGEETQYF. CDR3 nucleotides: TGTGCCAGCAGTTACTCCCCGGGTGAAGAGACCCAGTACTTC.

The CDR3 is CASSQTRRTYNEQFF. In nucleotides, the CDR3 is TGCGCCAGCAGCCAGACTCGCCGAACCTACAATGAGCAGTTCTTC. This chain uses TRBV4-3 with TRBJ2-1; D ambiguous. V shed 3 bases and J shed 2 bases, with 11 bases lying between them. The germline V gene has CDR1 LGHNA and CDR2 YSLEER. CDR3 length: 15 residues.

The CDR3 protein is CASSWASRTDTQYF. CDR3 nucleotide sequence: TGTGCCAGCAGCTGGGCCAGTCGCACAGATACGCAGTATTTT. The V gene is TRBV7-2, the J gene TRBJ2-3; D is ambiguous. Trimming removed 4 bases from V and 1 base from J, with 9 bases in between. Germline CDR1 SGHTA, CDR2 FQGNSA. This CDR3 has 14 amino acids.

This chain links TRBV12-3 or TRBV12-4 with TRBJ1-2, with D possibly TRBD1 on 5 matching bases. The V and J ends lost 2 bases and 4 bases respectively, with 8 bases between them. This CDR3 has 13 amino acids. In nucleotides, the CDR3 is TGTGCCAGCAGTTTAACGGGACCCTATGGCTACACCTTC. It specifies CASSLTGPYGYTF.

The chain employs TRBV2 and TRBJ2-3; TRBD2 agrees at 8 bases. This CDR3 contains 16 residues. The junction had 6 bases not matched to a gene; V was cut back by 4 bases and J by 0 bases. Germline V gene lookup returns CDR1 SNHLY and CDR2 FYNNEI. As DNA, the CDR3 is TGTGCCAGCAGTGTCAGCGGGGGCCCCAGCACAGATACGCAGTATTTT. Encoded protein: CASSVSGGPSTDTQYF. The full variable domain, completed using reference TRBV2 and TRBJ2-3, is EPEVTQTPSHQVTQMGQEVILRCVPISNHLYFYWYRQILGQKVEFLVSFYNNEISEKSEIFDDQFSVERPDGSNFTLKIRSTKLEDSAMYFCASSVSGGPSTDTQYFGPGTRLTVL.

The chain carries TRBV6-1 and TRBJ2-3, with D unclear. The CDR3 covers 14 residues. Trimming pared 10 bases from V and 2 bases from J, leaving 16 bases between. Germline CDR1 and CDR2: MNHNS and SASEGT. In nucleotides, the CDR3 is TGTGCCACCAAGAGGACGGCGAACACAGATACGCAGTATTTT. Translation: CATKRTANTDTQYF.

This clonotype was observed at least ten times. The junction and the germline gene differ at one end; a read error may be behind it. This chain links TRBV5-1 with TRBJ2-1; TRBD2 matches at 15 bases. Per germline, CDR1 SGHRS and CDR2 YFSETQ. The CDR3 has 15 residues. CDR3 coding DNA: TGTGCCAGCAGTCCGGGACTAGCGGGGGGCAATGAGCAGTTCTTC. It codes for CASSPGLAGGNEQFF.

This clonotype was observed a few times. V and J are TRBV10-3 and TRBJ2-7; TRBD1 agrees at 8 bases. Looked up from germline, CDR1 is ENHRY and CDR2 is SYGVKD. With 0 bases clipped from V and 4 bases from J, the junction kept 2 bases outside the gene matches. The CDR3 runs to 14 residues. DNA of the CDR3: TGTGCCATCAGTGAGTCGACAGGGGCATACGAGCAGTACTTC. Translation gives CAISESTGAYEQYF.

This chain joins TRBV20-1 and TRBJ1-5; no clear D gene. The V end lost 3 bases, the J end lost 6 bases, and 9 bases lay between the germline ends. This CDR3 has 12 residues. Germline V gives CDR1 DFQATT, CDR2 SNEGSKA (reference sequence). The CDR3: CSASVYGQPQHF. The CDR3 DNA sequence: TGCAGTGCTAGTGTGTATGGTCAGCCCCAGCATTTT.

The chain employs TRBV5-6 and TRBJ2-5, with D tentatively TRBD2 (6 bases). CDR3 length: 14 amino acids. Per germline, CDR1 SGHDT and CDR2 YYEEEE. Trimming shortened V by 3 bases and J by 5 bases, and 14 bases separated the two germline ends. Here the CDR3 DNA reads TGTGCCAGCAGCTCAGCGGAGGGTGGGGAGACCCAGTACTTC. It yields the protein CASSSAEGGETQYF.

This clonotype came up a few times. J is TRBJ2-3 and V is TRBV20-1; TRBD2 agrees at 8 bases. CDR3 length: 15 residues. In germline, CDR1 is DFQATT, CDR2 SNEGSKA (reference sequence). The V gene end was trimmed by 6 bases and the J gene end by 4 bases; junction bases not matched to a gene: 12. The CDR3 here is CSAPSLRGVADTQYF. In nucleotides, the CDR3 is TGCAGTGCACCTAGTCTGCGGGGGGTAGCAGATACGCAGTATTTT.

V is TRBV2 and J is TRBJ2-3, with 9 bases identical to TRBD2. Germline CDR1 is SNHLY and CDR2 is FYNNEI. Germline trimming cut 8 bases from V and 2 bases from J; bases unmatched to any gene: 8. This CDR3 contains 15 residues. The CDR3 DNA reads as TGTGCCAGCCGTCATCCGGGACTAGCCACAGATACGCAGTATTTT. Protein sequence: CASRHPGLATDTQYF.

The sample holds a few counts of this clonotype. The genes are TRBV7-9 and TRBJ2-5; D may be TRBD1 (6 bases). Germline CDR1 and CDR2: SEHNR and FQNEAQ (reference sequence). The CDR3 is made up of 16 amino acids. The V end was cut by 2 bases, the J end by 1 base, with 14 bases between. The CDR3: CASSLSGDRAQETQYF. As DNA, the CDR3 is TGTGCCAGCAGCTTATCAGGGGATCGTGCCCAAGAGACCCAGTACTTC.